This T cell receptor (beta chain) stems from a study of blood T cell repertoires in COVID-19. The data were produced by immunoSEQ multiplex PCR, yet TCRdb's version contains in-frame clones alone and is incomplete. The table records about 150,000 clones, 84% of them present only once. The V and J ends lost 3 bases and 5 bases respectively, with 10 bases between them. CDR1 MNHEY and CDR2 SMNVEV come from the germline V gene (reference sequence). CDR3 length: 13 residues. Sequencing input: PBMCs or T cells enriched from blood (not recorded which). This sequence originates from a woman between 45 and 65 years old with acute COVID-19. The chain employs TRBV27 and TRBJ1-1, with TRBD1 as a possible D gene (5 bases). This CDR3 reads CASSFQKGTEAFF. In nucleotides, the CDR3 is TGTGCCAGCAGTTTCCAGAAGGGGACTGAAGCTTTCTTT.